The next 32 T cell receptor beta chains were all read from a single sample in a study of vaccination and CD4 T cells after COVID-19. Their cognate antigens are unknown. Sequencing of cultured CD4+ T cell DNA used the Oncomine TCR Beta short-read assay. One entry per CDR3 protein results from TCRdb running MiXCR on the PCR reads. This sample has 13,000 or so distinct CDR3 sequences; over 50% occur once, and the top ten carry around 20%. As to treatment: roughly 10-day PBMC culture with coronavirus spike peptide pools or control peptides (ViraFEST assay). The source was cultured CD4+ T cells from blood, collected after SARS-CoV-2 vaccination. The receptor set was obtained from a human donor with COVID-19.

V is TRBV6-1 and J is TRBJ2-7; maybe TRBD1 (7 bases). This CDR3 comprises 12 residues. V was clipped by 6 bases and J by 6 bases, with 12 bases between them. CDR1 MNHNS and CDR2 SASEGT come from the germline V gene. The CDR3: CASSRQGGEQYF. DNA for the CDR3: TGTGCCAGCAGCCGACAGGGAGGCGAGCAGTACTTC.

This chain links TRBV6-5 with TRBJ1-2; D call uncertain. Trimming left V 0 bases short and J 2 bases short, with 10 bases between. CDR3 length equals 15 residues. Germline loops: CDR1 MNHEY, CDR2 SVGAGI. CDR3 bases: TGTGCCAGCAGTTACTCGATCCCAGCCAACTATGGCTACACCTTC. This codes for CASSYSIPANYGYTF.

This rearrangement joins TRBV5-4 to TRBJ1-4, with D perhaps TRBD1 (6 bases). The V end lost 4 bases, the J end lost 8 bases, and 18 bases lay between the germline ends. This CDR3 is built from 15 residues. From germline, CDR1 is SGHNT and CDR2 YYREEE (reference sequence). The CDR3 DNA is TGTGCCAGCAGCCTGGGGGGGGGCCAACAAGAAAAACTGTTTTTT. Translation gives CASSLGGGQQEKLFF.

The chain recombines TRBV7-2 with TRBJ2-6; 7 nucleotides agree with TRBD1. Germline V gene sequence: CDR1 SGHTA, CDR2 FQGNSA. Germline trimming cut 3 bases from V and 2 bases from J; bases unmatched to any gene: 7. The CDR3 runs 17 residues. For the CDR3, the DNA is TGTGCCAGCAGCTTTTTGAGGGGGCGGGCTGGGGCCAACGTCCTGACTTTC. Its protein is CASSFLRGRAGANVLTF. Variable domain in full (rest from reference TRBV7-2 and TRBJ2-6): GAGVSQSPSNKVTEKGKDVELRCDPISGHTALYWYRQSLGQGLEFLIYFQGNSAPDKSGLPSDRFSAERTGGSVSTLTIQRTQQEDSAVYLCASSFLRGRAGANVLTFGAGSRLTVL.

This sequence joins TRBV20-1 and TRBJ1-1, with D hard to call. The CDR3 has 15 residues. V lost 3 bases to trimming and J lost 0 bases, with 14 bases between them. Germline assignment: CDR1 DFQATT and CDR2 SNEGSKA (reference sequence). The CDR3 DNA reads TGCAGTGCTAGCCTCGCACGGTCAGTGAACACTGAAGCTTTCTTT. Residues: CSASLARSVNTEAFF.

The chain is built from TRBV27 and TRBJ2-5; D might be TRBD2 (5 bases). Germline assignment: CDR1 MNHEY and CDR2 SMNVEV (reference sequence). Trimming took off 4 bases at V and 0 bases at J, with 9 bases between the two ends. This CDR3 comprises 14 residues. CDR3 DNA sequence: TGTGCCAGCAGTTCCCGCGGGTACCAAGAGACCCAGTACTTC. The encoded protein is CASSSRGYQETQYF.

This clonotype has a handful of counts. The chain uses TRBV7-3 and TRBJ2-5; D gene ambiguous. Trimming pared 2 bases from V and 5 bases from J, leaving 9 bases between. The germline V gene has CDR1 SGHTA and CDR2 FQGTGA. This CDR3 has 13 amino acids. CDR3 protein: CASSLSGRETQYF. As DNA, the CDR3 is TGTGCCAGCAGCTTATCCGGGCGGGAGACCCAGTACTTC.

The chain links TRBV6-1 to TRBJ1-1; maybe TRBD1 (6 bases). The CDR3 consists of 14 residues. CDR1 and CDR2 (germline): MNHNS, SASEGT. The V gene lost 6 bases and the J gene lost 1 base, with 12 bases spanning the gap. The CDR3 sequence: CASSQRTANTEAFF. DNA of the CDR3: TGTGCCAGCAGCCAAAGGACAGCGAACACTGAAGCTTTCTTT.

The chain combines TRBV20-1 with TRBJ2-5; TRBD2 agrees at 7 bases. The germline V gene has CDR1 DFQATT and CDR2 SNEGSKA (reference sequence). This CDR3 region has 16 residues. V lost 0 bases to trimming and J lost 4 bases; unmatched junction nucleotides: 11. The DNA for the CDR3 is TGCAGTGCTAGAGAAAAGTTTAACCCGGGGGGAGAGACCCAGTACTTC. Its translation is CSAREKFNPGGETQYF.

This clonotype showed up just once. The rearrangement links TRBV11-3 to TRBJ2-3; weak D call: TRBD2 (5 bases). Germline V CDR1 and CDR2: SGHNT, YENEEA. CDR3 length equals 15 residues. Trimming pared 0 bases from V and 2 bases from J, leaving 9 bases between. CDR3 coding DNA: TGTGCCAGCAGCTTAGACTCAGCGGACACAGATACGCAGTATTTT. Translating it yields CASSLDSADTDTQYF.

Comments on this clonotype: At one of its ends the junction is not consistent with the germline gene, which may arise from a read error. The chain carries TRBV7-9 and TRBJ2-6; the D gene is possibly TRBD2 (7 bases). CDR1 SEHNR and CDR2 FQNEAQ come from the germline V gene (reference sequence). CDR3 length equals 16 residues. The DNA of the CDR3 is TGTGCCAGCGCCAGGGGAGGGTCCTCTGGGGCCAACGTCCTGACCTTC. Its translation: CASARGGSSGANVLTF.

The table lists this clonotype with a few counts. This chain connects TRBV6-1 to TRBJ2-5, with 8 bases identical to TRBD1. The V segment lost 6 bases and the J segment 5 bases; nucleotides outside the gene matches: 8. CDR3 length equals 14 residues. Germline CDR1 is MNHNS and CDR2 is SASEGT. The DNA for the CDR3 is TGTGCCAGCAGAAGGGACAGGCAGAGCGAGACCCAGTACTTC. Translated, it gives CASRRDRQSETQYF.

V gene TRBV5-1 combines with J gene TRBJ1-1, with 8 bases lining up with TRBD1. Unmatched junction bases numbered 8, after V lost 4 bases and J lost 6 bases. From germline, CDR1 is SGHRS and CDR2 YFSETQ. CDR3 length: 14 residues. CDR3 DNA sequence: TGCGCCAGCAGCCCAGACAGGGGTTTCGCTGAAGCTTTCTTT. Translated: CASSPDRGFAEAFF. The whole variable domain, remainder taken from reference TRBV5-1 and TRBJ1-1, is KAGVTQTPRYLIKTRGQQVTLSCSPISGHRSVSWYQQTPGQGLQFLFEYFSETQRNKGNFPGRFSGRQFSNSRSEMNVSTLELGDSALYLCASSPDRGFAEAFFGQGTRLTVV.

The chain is built from TRBV21-1 and TRBJ1-1; the D call TRBD1 from the table was never checked on the DNA. TRBV21-1 has pseudogene status. The CDR3 length is 18 residues. CDR3 DNA sequence: TGTGCCAGCCGGTGGACAGGGATCAGGGTCGCATTGAACACTGAAGCTTTCTTT. The encoded protein is CASRWTGIRVALNTEAFF.

This chain joins TRBV20-1 and TRBJ2-5; TRBD1 or TRBD2 may be the D gene (5 bases each). V was pared by 1 base and J by 4 bases, with 13 bases between. Germline V lookup: CDR1 DFQATT, CDR2 SNEGSKA (reference sequence). The CDR3 length is 14 residues. CDR3 in amino acids: CSARVDGGGETQYF. The CDR3 DNA reads as TGCAGTGCTAGAGTCGACGGTGGGGGAGAGACCCAGTACTTC.

The chain has TRBV21-1 and TRBJ1-2. TRBV21-1 is a listed pseudogene. This CDR3 contains 12 residues. CDR3 amino acids: CASSKESYGYTF. The DNA for the CDR3 is TGTGCCAGCAGCAAAGAAAGTTATGGCTACACCTTC.

The J gene is TRBJ2-3, the V gene TRBV7-9; a possible D gene is TRBD2 (6 bases). Trimming removed 10 bases from V and 2 bases from J, with 19 bases in between. The V gene's germline CDR1 is SEHNR and CDR2 FQNEAQ (reference sequence). The CDR3 spans 15 residues. This chain's CDR3 is CATVGTPLYTDTQYF. The CDR3 nucleotides read TGTGCCACCGTCGGGACTCCTCTCTACACAGATACGCAGTATTTT.

The rearrangement uses TRBV7-8 and TRBJ1-5; no definite D call. The CDR3 has 13 residues. Trimming took 6 bases from V and 9 from J, leaving 15 bases between them. Germline CDR1 and CDR2: SGHVS and FQNEAQ. In DNA form, the CDR3 reads TGTGCCAGCAGTTTTCCGGGAGGAGGGCCCCAGCATTTT. It translates to CASSFPGGGPQHF.

The chain recombines TRBV7-4 with TRBJ1-1, with no clear D. Germline CDR1 reads SGHVT; CDR2 reads SQSDAQ. This CDR3 has 17 residues. The V and J ends lost 1 base and 4 bases respectively, with 19 bases between them. CDR3 sequence (DNA): TGTGCCAGCAGCTTAGAGTCTCTTGGAGCCGTCGGCACTGAAGCTTTCTTT. This sequence encodes CASSLESLGAVGTEAFF.

The chain links TRBV6-1 to TRBJ2-7; D not resolved. The germline CDR1 and CDR2 sequences are MNHNS and SASEGT. The V end was cut by 7 bases, the J end by 4 bases, with 14 bases between. The CDR3 has 13 residues. In DNA, the CDR3 is TGTGCCAGCACCAGACCGGGCCTATACGAGCAGTACTTC. It specifies CASTRPGLYEQYF.

This clonotype was counted a few times. The chain employs TRBV6-5 and TRBJ1-2; possible D gene TRBD1, 5 bases. This CDR3 spans 15 amino acids. The ends were cut back, 2 bases at V and 4 bases at J, with 14 bases in the middle. CDR1 and CDR2 from the germline V gene are MNHEY and SVGAGI. DNA of the CDR3: TGTGCCAGCAGTTACAATTCGGGGGGTCCCTATGGCTACACCTTC. This translates into CASSYNSGGPYGYTF.

This clonotype has a handful of counts. This chain connects TRBV27 to TRBJ1-5; D not resolved. V was cut by 7 bases and J by 0 bases, with 10 bases left in between. Germline CDR1 is MNHEY and CDR2 is SMNVEV (reference sequence). The CDR3 extends over 14 amino acids. CDR3 bases: TGTGCCAGCAAGAGAATTAATAGCAATCAGCCCCAGCATTTT. The encoded protein is CASKRINSNQPQHF.

This clonotype was detected only a few times. The chain combines TRBV20-1 with TRBJ1-5; D not certain. Trimming pared 3 bases from V and 2 bases from J, leaving 5 bases between. Germline lookup yields CDR1 DFQATT and CDR2 SNEGSKA (reference sequence). This CDR3 region has 12 residues. The CDR3 DNA sequence: TGCAGTGCTAGCCAGGGCAATCAGCCCCAGCATTTT. Amino acid sequence: CSASQGNQPQHF.

The chain has TRBV7-8 and TRBJ2-2; tentative D call: TRBD1 (6 bases). The V and J ends lost 10 bases and 2 bases respectively, with 14 bases between them. Germline V gene lookup returns CDR1 SGHVS and CDR2 FQNEAQ. This CDR3 is 14 amino acids long. The CDR3 nucleotides read TGTGCCACACGACAGGAGAGTAACACCGGGGAGCTGTTTTTT. Its protein is CATRQESNTGELFF.

By share, this clonotype counts as medium-sized (0.01 to 0.1%). The rearrangement uses TRBV2 and TRBJ2-1; D is perhaps TRBD1 (6 bases). This CDR3 comprises 18 residues. CDR1 SNHLY and CDR2 FYNNEI come from the germline V gene. V was trimmed by 6 bases and J by 5 bases, leaving 26 bases between them. CDR3 in DNA: TGTGCCAGCAGCACTTTCCGGGACACAAGGAACCGGGACAATGAGCAGTTCTTC. This sequence encodes CASSTFRDTRNRDNEQFF.

The table lists this clonotype with a few counts. CDR3 coding DNA: TGTGCCAGCAGCGCTCCGGGACAGGGGAAAAAGACCCAGTACTTC. It is translated as CASSAPGQGKKTQYF. This chain joins TRBV6-1 and TRBJ2-5; 10 bases line up with TRBD1. Trimming took 6 bases from V and 6 from J; bases not matched to a gene: 10. In germline, CDR1 is MNHNS, CDR2 SASEGT. The CDR3 covers 15 residues.

The rearrangement links TRBV6-1 to TRBJ1-1; 11 bases map to TRBD1. The CDR3 totals 15 residues. The V gene's germline CDR1 is MNHNS and CDR2 SASEGT. With 5 bases clipped from V and 3 bases from J, the junction kept 5 bases outside the gene matches. CDR3 coding DNA: TGTGCCAGCAGTCGGACAGGGGGCGTCCACACTGAAGCTTTCTTT. Protein: CASSRTGGVHTEAFF.

The CDR3 nucleotides read TGTGCCAGCACCGGAAAACGTACAGGGGATCAGCCCCAGCATTTT. Amino acids: CASTGKRTGDQPQHF. The J gene is TRBJ1-5, the V gene TRBV6-1; TRBD1 agrees at 7 bases. This CDR3 is built from 15 residues. The V segment lost 7 bases and the J segment 5 bases; nucleotides outside the gene matches: 11. Per germline, CDR1 MNHNS and CDR2 SASEGT.

The table lists this clonotype with a few counts. The rearrangement joins TRBV7-9 to TRBJ1-5; weak D call: TRBD1 (5 bases). Trimming cost V 1 base and J 6 bases, with 13 bases left between them. The germline V gene has CDR1 SEHNR and CDR2 FQNEAQ (reference sequence). CDR3 length: 15 residues. The CDR3 sequence: CASSLEGREFQPQHF. As DNA, the CDR3 is TGTGCCAGCAGCTTAGAAGGCAGGGAATTTCAGCCCCAGCATTTT.

V gene TRBV7-2 combines with J gene TRBJ1-6; TRBD1 might be the D (5 bases). The germline gives CDR1 SGHTA, CDR2 FQGNSA. V was pared by 1 base and J by 8 bases, with 15 bases between. The CDR3 loop spans 16 amino acids. The CDR3 DNA reads as TGTGCCAGCAGCTTAGGGGGGGTTAGTAGGGATTCACCCCTCCACTTT. It yields the protein CASSLGGVSRDSPLHF.

This rearrangement joins TRBV19 to TRBJ1-6; D ambiguous. Per the germline V gene, CDR1 is LNHDA and CDR2 is SQIVND (reference sequence). V was cut by 5 bases and J by 0 bases, with 8 bases left in between. CDR3 length equals 15 residues. The CDR3 DNA sequence: TGTGCCAGTAGTTCGGGGAGCTCCTATAATTCACCCCTCCACTTT. Translating it yields CASSSGSSYNSPLHF.

Comment on this clonotype: The junction and the germline gene differ at one end; a read error may be behind it. The chain is built from TRBV28 and TRBJ1-2, with 10 nucleotides matching TRBD1. CDR1 is MDHEN and CDR2 is SYDVKM in the germline V gene. The CDR3 loop spans 15 amino acids. The CDR3 coding sequence is TGTACCAGCAGTTTGAGGGACAGGGGAGTCTATGGCTACACCTTC. As protein: CTSSLRDRGVYGYTF.